Listed here are 7 T cell receptor beta chains from one sample, sequenced in a study of blood T cell repertoires in COVID-19. TCRdb's copy holds only in-frame clones and misses some; the assay was immunoSEQ multiplex PCR. The sample lists some 170,000 clones; roughly four fifths were seen once. What was sequenced was peripheral blood. The receptors were sampled from a man between 60 and 70 years old with active or convalescent COVID-19.

J is TRBJ2-7 and V is TRBV11-3; 8 bases fit TRBD2. With V trimmed by 1 base and J by 5 bases, 10 bases remained unmatched. The V gene's germline CDR1 is SGHNT and CDR2 YENEEA. The CDR3 length is 16 residues. This chain's CDR3 is CASSLGIGGVDNEQYF. DNA for the CDR3: TGTGCCAGCAGCTTAGGAATCGGGGGGGTGGACAACGAGCAGTACTTC. The complete variable domain, with remaining parts taken from reference TRBV11-3 and TRBJ2-7, reads EAGVVQSPRYKIIEKKQPVAFWCNPISGHNTLYWYLQNLGQGPELLIRYENEEAVDDSQLPKDRFSAERLKGVDSTLKIQPAELGDSAVYLCASSLGIGGVDNEQYFGPGTRLTVT.

The chain uses TRBV3-1 (or the pseudogene TRBV3-2) and TRBJ2-6; TRBD2 might be the D (6 bases). Germline V lookup: CDR1 LGHDT, CDR2 YNNKEL (reference sequence). The length of the CDR3 is 20 residues. The V and J ends lost 1 base and 1 base respectively, with 20 bases between them. CDR3 in DNA: TGTGCCAGCAGCCAAGTTGCAGGGCCTGGGGGGAGGTCTGGGGCCAACGTCCTGACTTTC. Amino acid sequence: CASSQVAGPGGRSGANVLTF.

The rearrangement joins TRBV24-1 to TRBJ1-5; a possible D gene is TRBD1 (5 bases). V was cut by 9 bases and J by 3 bases, with 14 bases left in between. The CDR3 is 14 amino acids. Looked up from germline, CDR1 is KGHDR and CDR2 is SFDVKD. This CDR3 is CATGARADNQPQHF. CDR3 in DNA: TGTGCCACCGGGGCCAGGGCAGACAATCAGCCCCAGCATTTT.

The chain is built from TRBV4-1 and TRBJ2-5; 11 bases fit TRBD2. Germline lookup yields CDR1 MGHRA and CDR2 YSYEKL. Unmatched junction bases numbered 6, after V lost 2 bases and J lost 1 base. There are 17 residues in the CDR3. The CDR3 loop is CASSQRLAGSLQETQYF. CDR3 nucleotide sequence: TGCGCCAGCAGCCAACGACTAGCGGGGTCCCTCCAAGAGACCCAGTACTTC.

This chain's CDR3 is CASTTGTSFADTQYF. CDR3 in DNA: TGTGCCAGCACCACCGGGACTAGCTTTGCAGATACGCAGTATTTT. The chain links TRBV7-9 to TRBJ2-3, with 9 bases identical to TRBD2. Germline CDR1 and CDR2: SEHNR and FQNEAQ (reference sequence). This CDR3 region has 15 residues. V shed 7 bases, J shed 4 bases, and the junction held 9 bases outside the gene matches.

The chain is built from TRBV7-2 and TRBJ2-7; TRBD1 matches 8 bases. The V segment lost 5 bases and the J segment 2 bases; nucleotides outside the gene matches: 5. The CDR3 consists of 14 residues. Germline values: CDR1 SGHTA, CDR2 FQGNSA. The CDR3 protein is CASSPQGATYEQYF. The CDR3 bases are TGTGCCAGCAGCCCCCAGGGGGCCACCTACGAGCAGTACTTC.

This chain uses TRBV10-2 with TRBJ2-3, with 10 bases fitting TRBD2. J was trimmed by 1 base and V by 5 bases; bases with no gene match: 12. The CDR3 has 18 residues. CDR1 is WSHSY, CDR2 SAAADI, per germline. The CDR3 DNA follows: TGCGCCAGCAGTTCGCCCAGCGGGAGGGCCCGGGGCACAGATACGCAGTATTTT. It translates to CASSSPSGRARGTDTQYF.